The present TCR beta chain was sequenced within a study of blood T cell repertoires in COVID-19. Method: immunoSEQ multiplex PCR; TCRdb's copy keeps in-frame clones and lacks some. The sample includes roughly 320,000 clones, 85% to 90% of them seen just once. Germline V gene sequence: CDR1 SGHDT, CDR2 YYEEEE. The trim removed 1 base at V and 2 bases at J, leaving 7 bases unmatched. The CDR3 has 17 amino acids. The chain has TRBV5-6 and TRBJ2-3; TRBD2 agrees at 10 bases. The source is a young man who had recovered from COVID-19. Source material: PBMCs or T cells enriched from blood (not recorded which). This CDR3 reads CASSLRVSGGATDTQYF. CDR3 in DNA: TGTGCCAGCAGCTTGCGGGTAAGCGGGGGGGCCACAGATACGCAGTATTTT.